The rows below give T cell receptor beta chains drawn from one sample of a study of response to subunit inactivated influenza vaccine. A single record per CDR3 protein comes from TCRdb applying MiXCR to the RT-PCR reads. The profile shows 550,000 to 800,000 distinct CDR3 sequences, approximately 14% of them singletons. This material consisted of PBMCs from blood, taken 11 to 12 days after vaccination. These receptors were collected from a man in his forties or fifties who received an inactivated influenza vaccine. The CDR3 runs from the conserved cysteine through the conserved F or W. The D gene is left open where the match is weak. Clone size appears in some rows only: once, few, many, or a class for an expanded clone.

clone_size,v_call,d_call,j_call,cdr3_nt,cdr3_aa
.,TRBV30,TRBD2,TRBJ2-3,TGTGCCTGGAGTAGGCCTAGCGGTAGCACAGATACGCAGTATTTT,CAWSRPSGSTDTQYF
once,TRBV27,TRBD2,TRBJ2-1,TGTGCCAGCAGTTTATATAGCGGGGCCTACAATGAGCAGTTCTTC,CASSLYSGAYNEQFF
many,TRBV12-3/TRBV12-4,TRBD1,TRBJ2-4,TGTGCCAGCAGTCAATTGGGGACAGGGGGCTACATTCAGTACTTC,CASSQLGTGGYIQYF
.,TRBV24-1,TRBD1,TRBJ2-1,TGTGCCACCAGTAACAGGGGGTCCTACAATGAGCAGTTCTTC,CATSNRGSYNEQFF
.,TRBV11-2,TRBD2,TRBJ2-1,TGTGCCAGCAGCGCGGGGACTAAAGAGCGTGAGCAGTTCTTC,CASSAGTKEREQFF
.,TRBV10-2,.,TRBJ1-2,TGCGCCAGCATCCTAGGGATGATGTGGCATGGCTACACCTTC,CASILGMMWHGYTF
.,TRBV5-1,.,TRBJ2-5,TGCGCCAGCAGCTTTAGTGGGGGCCCCCGAGAGACCCAGTACTTC,CASSFSGGPRETQYF
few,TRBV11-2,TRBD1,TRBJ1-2,TGTGCCAGCAGCTTACGGACAGGTTATGGCTACACCTTC,CASSLRTGYGYTF
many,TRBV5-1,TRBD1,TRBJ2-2,TGCGCCAGCAGCGCGATGGGACAGGGCAACACCGGGGAGCTGTTTTTT,CASSAMGQGNTGELFF
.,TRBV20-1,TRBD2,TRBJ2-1,TGCAGTGCTAGTGGGAGGGCCGGTCTGTCCTACAATGAGCAGTTCTTC,CSASGRAGLSYNEQFF
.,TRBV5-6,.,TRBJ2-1,TGTGCCAGCAGCTTCTGGGGCACGTGGAATGAGCAGTTCTTC,CASSFWGTWNEQFF
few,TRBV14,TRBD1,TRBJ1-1,TGTGCCAGCAGCCCTCTGGACAGGGCGGCTTTCTTT,CASSPLDRAAFF
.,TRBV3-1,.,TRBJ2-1,TGTGCCAGCAGCCCAGTTGTGGAAAATGAGCAGTTCTTC,CASSPVVENEQFF
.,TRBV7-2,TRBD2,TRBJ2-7,TGTGCCAGCGGGGAACTAGCGGGGGGCTACGAGCAGTACTTC,CASGELAGGYEQYF
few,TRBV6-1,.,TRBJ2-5,TGTGCCAGCAGTCGTTTCAACCAAGAGACCCAGTACTTC,CASSRFNQETQYF
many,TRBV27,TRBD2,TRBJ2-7,TGTGCCAGCAGTTTTAGGGCTAGCGGTTTCTACGAGCAGTACTTC,CASSFRASGFYEQYF
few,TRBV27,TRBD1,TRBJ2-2,TGTGCCAGCAAGCCAGGGACAGCGAACACCGGGGAGCTGTTTTTT,CASKPGTANTGELFF
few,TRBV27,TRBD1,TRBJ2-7,TGTGCCAGCTCTTGGGCGGGACAGGGGGCTTACGAGCAGTACTTC,CASSWAGQGAYEQYF
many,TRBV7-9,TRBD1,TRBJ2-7,TGTGCCAGCAGCCCCTCACAGGGGTACGAGCAGTACTTC,CASSPSQGYEQYF
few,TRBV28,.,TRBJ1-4,TGTGCCAGCAGTTTGGGGGGACAACAGATAATGGGGGAAAAACTGTTTTTT,CASSLGGQQIMGEKLFF